A single sample is the source of the 20 T cell receptor beta chains below, sequenced in a study of T cells after posttransplantation cyclophosphamide. Assay: immunoSEQ multiplex PCR; the TCRdb copy retains only in-frame clones and omits some. The repertoire shows 45,000 to 55,000 clones, none seen only once; the top ten take about 2.2%. Sequenced sample: PBMCs. These receptors all stem from a man aged 40-49 years in good health, CMV-negative, and a related stem cell transplant donor.

At least ten counts were recorded for this clone. This sequence joins TRBV19 and TRBJ2-7; D might be TRBD2 (5 bases). The CDR3 is 15 amino acids. Germline CDR1 and CDR2: LNHDA and SQIVND (reference sequence). Deletions cut 7 bases from V and 0 bases from J, with 16 bases between. CDR3 sequence reads: CASKEAAVSSYEQYF. CDR3 DNA: TGTGCCAGTAAAGAAGCAGCGGTAAGCTCCTACGAGCAGTACTTC.

This clone has at least ten counts. The chain links TRBV6-5 to TRBJ1-1; possible D gene TRBD1, 5 bases. The CDR3 is 10 amino acids. The germline V gene encodes CDR1 MNHEY and CDR2 SVGAGI. The CDR3 nucleotides read TGTGTAGTAGGGGCCGGTGAAGCTTTCTTT. Amino acids: CVVGAGEAFF.

This clone was seen ten or more times. The V and J genes are TRBV15 and TRBJ2-7, with 8 bases matching TRBD2. J was trimmed by 3 bases and V by 2 bases; bases with no gene match: 6. The length of the CDR3 is 15 residues. CDR1 is LNHNV, CDR2 YYDKDF, per germline (reference sequence). CDR3 in DNA: TGTGCCACCAGCAGACACTGGGGACTAGTCTACGAGCAGTACTTC. Encoded protein: CATSRHWGLVYEQYF.

Many counts were recorded for this clone. The chain couples TRBV19 to TRBJ1-5, with a tentative D call TRBD1 (6 bases). Germline V gives CDR1 LNHDA, CDR2 SQIVND (reference sequence). Trimming stripped 6 bases from V and 0 bases from J, with 12 bases between. This CDR3 comprises 15 residues. Written as DNA, the CDR3 is TGTGCCAGTAGCCCTACAGGGATTAGCAATCAGCCCCAGCATTTT. Residues: CASSPTGISNQPQHF.

This clone occurred many times. CDR3 coding DNA: TGTGCCAGCAGCAAACGTGGACTAGCGGGAGGGCCCTACAATGAGCAGTTCTTC. Amino acids: CASSKRGLAGGPYNEQFF. The chain recombines TRBV21-1 with TRBJ2-1; the listed D gene, TRBD2, was not tested against the DNA. TRBV21-1 is designated a pseudogene. The CDR3 contains 18 residues.

In this sample, this clone turned up many times. This chain connects TRBV19 to TRBJ2-5; TRBD1 is a possible D gene (5 bases). The germline V gene encodes CDR1 LNHDA and CDR2 SQIVND (reference sequence). With 6 bases removed from V and 3 bases from J, the gap between germline ends came to 11 bases. This CDR3 is 13 amino acids long. The CDR3 loop is CASRPQGEETQYF. The CDR3 DNA is TGTGCCAGTAGGCCGCAGGGCGAAGAGACCCAGTACTTC. The entire variable domain, with the rest obtained from reference TRBV19 and TRBJ2-5, is as follows: DGGITQSPKYLFRKEGQNVTLSCEQNLNHDAMYWYRQDPGQGLRLIYYSQIVNDFQKGDIAEGYSVSREKKESFPLTVTSAQKNPTAFYLCASRPQGEETQYFGPGTRLLVL.

In its sample, this clone was seen many times. This sequence joins TRBV27 and TRBJ2-1, with 7 bases fitting TRBD2. The CDR3 length is 15 residues. CDR1 MNHEY and CDR2 SMNVEV come from the germline V gene (reference sequence). The trim removed 6 bases at V and 1 base at J, leaving 6 bases unmatched. The CDR3 DNA reads as TGTGCCAGCAGGGGGGGGGACGGTTCCTACAATGAGCAGTTCTTC. Residues: CASRGGDGSYNEQFF.

The table lists this clone with many counts. The J gene is TRBJ2-5, the V gene TRBV19; possibly TRBD2 for D (6 bases). Matching the DNA end better, TRBJ2-7 makes the J call doubtful. The germline V gene encodes CDR1 LNHDA and CDR2 SQIVND (reference sequence). The CDR3 consists of 15 residues. Here the CDR3 DNA reads TGTGCCACCTCAGGAGGAGGGATCGATCGGTACGAGCAGTACTTC. Translated: CATSGGGIDRYEQYF.

The sample holds many counts of this clone. Its ends do not fully match the called genes, so a read error is possible. CDR3 bases: TGTGCCAGCAGCCTAGCGGGAGCTAACACCGGGGAGCTGTTTTTT. This translates into CASSLAGANTGELFF. The chain combines TRBV7-9 with TRBJ2-2; 10 bases agree with TRBD2. Germline-derived CDR1 and CDR2 are SEHNR and FQNEAQ (reference sequence). This CDR3 spans 15 amino acids.

This clone was counted at least ten times. The V gene is TRBV28, the J gene TRBJ1-4; no clear D. The CDR3 sequence is 15 residues long. Trimming left V 3 bases short and J 6 bases short, with 14 bases between. Germline V lookup: CDR1 MDHEN, CDR2 SYDVKM. The CDR3 coding sequence is TGTGCCAGCAGTTTCCAAGACACCAGGCATGAAAAACTGTTTTTT. Encoded protein: CASSFQDTRHEKLFF.

This clone occurred many times. This chain connects TRBV7-8 to TRBJ1-5, with D tentatively TRBD1 (6 bases). CDR1 SGHVS and CDR2 FQNEAQ come from the germline V gene. CDR3 length equals 15 residues. V dropped 5 bases and J dropped 0 bases, with 11 bases sitting between them. CDR3 residues: CASSQGPHSNQPQHF. The CDR3 coding sequence is TGTGCCAGCAGCCAGGGGCCTCATAGCAATCAGCCCCAGCATTTT. Full variable domain (rest looked up from reference TRBV7-8 and TRBJ1-5): GAGVSQSPRYKVAKRGQDVALRCDPISGHVSLFWYQQALGQGPEFLTYFQNEAQLDKSGLPSDRFFAERPEGSVSTLKIQRTQQEDSAVYLCASSQGPHSNQPQHFGDGTRLSIL.

There are a few counts of this clone. The chain has TRBV9 and TRBJ2-2, with 8 bases that match TRBD2. The CDR3 is 17 residues long. With 3 bases clipped from V and 5 bases from J, the junction kept 12 bases outside the gene matches. Germline V gene data show CDR1 as SGDLS and CDR2 as YYNGEE. The CDR3: CASSAGGGFRGTGELFF. The CDR3 nucleotides read TGTGCCAGCAGCGCGGGAGGGGGGTTCCGAGGGACCGGGGAGCTGTTTTTT.

This clone was counted at least ten times. This rearrangement joins TRBV28 to TRBJ1-5; TRBD1 matches 9 bases. The CDR3 is 14 residues long. Germline V gene sequence: CDR1 MDHEN, CDR2 SYDVKM. The V and J ends lost 8 bases and 7 bases, in that order; junction bases with no gene match: 9. CDR3 region: CASSPGQGTQPQHF. The CDR3 DNA reads TGTGCCAGCTCCCCGGGACAGGGAACCCAGCCCCAGCATTTT.

This clone was detected ten times or more. The CDR3 spells CASSGYRGELFF. The CDR3 nucleotides read TGTGCCAGCAGCGGTTACAGGGGGGAGCTGTTTTTT. This sequence joins TRBV7-3 and TRBJ2-2; tentative D call: TRBD1 (5 bases). Germline CDR1 reads SGHTA; CDR2 reads FQGTGA. The CDR3 covers 12 residues. V was pared by 5 bases and J by 8 bases, with 9 bases between. Based on the CDR3 plus reference TRBV7-3 and TRBJ2-2, the full variable domain is GAGVSQTPSNKVTEKGKYVELRCDPISGHTALYWYRQSLGQGPEFLIYFQGTGAADDSGLPNDRFFAVRPEGSVSTLKIQRTERGDSAVYLCASSGYRGELFFGEGSRLTVL.

In its sample, this clone was seen many times. The V call is TRBV7-2, the J call TRBJ1-4, with 8 bases lining up with TRBD1. The trim removed 2 bases at V and 7 bases at J, leaving 3 bases unmatched. CDR1 is SGHTA, CDR2 FQGNSA, per germline. The CDR3 covers 14 residues. CDR3 sequence (DNA): TGTGCCAGCAGCTTAAGGACAGGGTTTGAAAAACTGTTTTTT. This gives the protein CASSLRTGFEKLFF.

In its sample, this clone was seen many times. The gene calls are TRBV6-6 and TRBJ2-3, with a weak D call TRBD2 (6 bases). Trimming took off 6 bases at V and 4 bases at J, with 14 bases between the two ends. This CDR3 spans 14 amino acids. The germline V gene encodes CDR1 MNHNY and CDR2 SVGAGI (reference sequence). This chain's CDR3 is CASRPTSISDTQYF. CDR3 nucleotide sequence: TGTGCCAGCAGACCTACTAGCATCTCAGATACGCAGTATTTT.

This clone appeared many times. The rearrangement joins TRBV4-1 to TRBJ1-1, with a tentative D call TRBD1 (5 bases). The V gene's germline CDR1 is MGHRA and CDR2 YSYEKL. Deletions cut 5 bases from V and 8 bases from J, with 12 bases between. The CDR3 loop spans 12 amino acids. The CDR3 coding sequence is TGCGCCAGCAGCGATTTTGACAGCGAAGCTTTCTTT. Protein product: CASSDFDSEAFF.

This clone has a count of ten or more. This chain links TRBV19 with TRBJ2-1; TRBD2 matches at 8 bases. CDR1 and CDR2 from the germline V gene are LNHDA and SQIVND (reference sequence). Unmatched junction bases numbered 3, after V lost 10 bases and J lost 1 base. The CDR3 is 13 amino acids. The chain's CDR3 is CATGGDSYNEQFF. The CDR3 bases are TGTGCCACGGGGGGGGATTCCTACAATGAGCAGTTCTTC.

This clone occurred many times. This chain joins TRBV7-2 and TRBJ2-3; TRBD2 matches 9 bases. This CDR3 spans 14 amino acids. Trimming took 6 bases from V and 4 from J; bases not matched to a gene: 5. Germline CDR1 is SGHTA and CDR2 is FQGNSA. CDR3 sequence: CASSLSGSADTQYF. In nucleotides, the CDR3 is TGTGCCAGCAGTCTTAGCGGGAGTGCAGATACGCAGTATTTT.

This clone came up many times. The chain uses TRBV15 and TRBJ1-4; 7 bases are a match to TRBD1. This CDR3 contains 16 residues. The junction had 7 bases not matched to a gene; V was cut back by 1 base and J by 5 bases. Germline loops: CDR1 LNHNV, CDR2 YYDKDF (reference sequence). Here the CDR3 reads CATSRGDSFLNEKLFF. The CDR3 DNA reads TGTGCCACCAGCAGAGGGGACAGTTTCTTAAATGAAAAACTGTTTTTT. Combining the CDR3 with reference TRBV15 and TRBJ1-4 gives the whole variable domain DAMVIQNPRYQVTQFGKPVTLSCSQTLNHNVMYWYQQKSSQAPKLLFHYYDKDFNNEADTPDNFQSRRPNTSFCFLDIRSPGLGDTAMYLCATSRGDSFLNEKLFFGSGTQLSVL.